This is a list of T cell receptor beta chains from one sample in a study of patients and donors after allogeneic stem cell transplantation. Each CDR3 protein is one row after TCRdb ran MiXCR on the RT-PCR reads. The profile shows about 200,000 distinct CDR3 sequences, about 40% of them singletons. Specimen: blood, either unsorted or a sorted T cell fraction (not recorded which). The receptors stem from a human donor who was either an allogeneic HSCT recipient or a stem cell or donor lymphocyte infusion donor (not recorded which). It is not recorded whose cells these are; they may come from a transplant donor. Each CDR3 is given with its conserved first and last residue. The D gene is left open where the match is weak.

TRBJ2-7 TRBV27 TRBD2 CASSLASGSYEQYF
TRBJ2-7 TRBV27 NA CASSLTVGSYEQYF
TRBJ1-1 TRBV5-5 TRBD1 CASSLAPRGAEAFF
TRBJ2-1 TRBV11-2 NA CASSLDELARGNEQFF
TRBJ1-1 TRBV2 NA CASSAVGVLAGTEAFF
TRBJ1-4 TRBV12-3/TRBV12-4 NA CASSFGWEKLFF
TRBJ1-1 TRBV20-1 NA CSAGGGDHFTEAFF
TRBJ2-7 TRBV6-5 NA CASSPATSGVLFSYEQYF
TRBJ2-1 TRBV7-9 NA CASSPRSEEQFF
TRBJ2-1 TRBV28 NA CASNLLSGEQFF
TRBJ1-5 TRBV28 NA CATTRQGNQPQHF
TRBJ2-1 TRBV12-3/TRBV12-4 TRBD2 CASISSGGNEQFF
TRBJ2-1 TRBV9 TRBD2 CASSVVAGVDHEQFF
TRBJ2-7 TRBV5-1 TRBD2 CASSFSGRSSYEQYF
TRBJ1-5 TRBV29-1 NA CSALDSPGQPQHF
TRBJ1-1 TRBV24-1 TRBD1 CATSVQGGSTEAFF